This T cell receptor (beta chain) was found in a study of control samples from healthy donors and cancer patients. The junction had 8 bases not matched to a gene; V was cut back by 7 bases and J by 5 bases. The CDR3 runs 14 residues. CDR1 and CDR2 (germline): MNHNY, SVGAGI (reference sequence). Here immunoSEQ multiplex PCR was the method, and the copy in TCRdb shows in-frame clones only, minus some. The data show roughly 30,000 clones, about 85% seen once. This chain uses TRBV6-6 with TRBJ1-1; 9 bases fit TRBD1. The TCR comes from a female donor with melanoma. The sequencing input was formalin-fixed, paraffin-embedded tissue. The CDR3, as DNA: TGTGCCAGCACCTCGGGACAGGGCGGGACTGAAGCTTTCTTT. Translation: CASTSGQGGTEAFF.